The next 9 T cell receptor beta chains were all read from a single sample in a study of Ad26.COV2.S vaccination and SARS-CoV-2 variants. As to treatment: some 20 received Ad26.COV2.S at low or high dose, single or two shots; several received placebo; per-sample allocation not given. Specimen acquisition occurred on day 63 following the initial vaccine or placebo injection. Using immunoSEQ multiplex PCR, the repertoire was profiled, and TCRdb retains in-frame clones only, with some absent. Of about 440,000 clones in the sample, 90% are singletons; the top ten hold roughly 3.9%. The specimen was peripheral blood, collected in a trial of Ad26.COV2.S vaccine versus placebo. These receptors were obtained from a person between 18 and 65 years old who received the Ad26.COV2.S COVID-19 vaccine or a placebo.

V gene TRBV19 combines with J gene TRBJ1-1; D remains ambiguous. Trimming took off 7 bases at V and 6 bases at J, with 12 bases between the two ends. CDR1 and CDR2 (germline): LNHDA, SQIVND (reference sequence). The length of the CDR3 is 12 residues. The chain's CDR3 is CASIGVAPEAFF. The CDR3 DNA is TGTGCCAGTATCGGGGTGGCCCCTGAAGCTTTCTTT.

The chain combines TRBV29-1 with TRBJ2-7, with 10 nucleotides matching TRBD2. CDR1 and CDR2 (germline): SQVTM, ANQGSEA. The V gene end was trimmed by 5 bases and the J gene end by 2 bases; junction bases not matched to a gene: 9. The CDR3 is made up of 15 amino acids. The CDR3 DNA is TGCAGCGTTATGAGGGCTAGCGGGGGTACCTACGAGCAGTACTTC. As protein: CSVMRASGGTYEQYF.

This chain uses TRBV5-1 with TRBJ2-5, with 11 bases aligning to TRBD1. The V segment lost 3 bases and the J segment 5 bases; nucleotides outside the gene matches: 6. The CDR3 has 15 amino acids. Germline V gene data show CDR1 as SGHRS and CDR2 as YFSETQ. The CDR3: CASSSGTGGLETQYF. CDR3 nucleotides: TGCGCCAGCAGCTCCGGGACAGGGGGTCTGGAGACCCAGTACTTC.

The sample holds one count of this clone. V usage is TRBV2 and J usage is TRBJ2-1, with unresolved D. The CDR3 is 13 residues long. Deletions cut 1 base from V and 10 bases from J, with 11 bases between. Germline V gene lookup returns CDR1 SNHLY and CDR2 FYNNEI. CDR3 region: CASSEVGSGEQFF. As DNA, the CDR3 is TGTGCCAGCAGTGAAGTGGGATCGGGCGAGCAGTTCTTC.

The gene calls are TRBV2 and TRBJ2-7; TRBD2 aligns across 9 bases. The CDR3 has 15 amino acids. Losses at the gene ends were 5 bases for V and 1 base for J; bases not matched to a gene: 6. Germline V CDR1 and CDR2: SNHLY, FYNNEI. CDR3 region: CASSSRTSASYEQYF. CDR3 DNA sequence: TGTGCCAGCAGTAGTAGGACTAGCGCGTCCTACGAGCAGTACTTC. Full variable domain (outside the CDR3, taken from reference TRBV2 and TRBJ2-7): EPEVTQTPSHQVTQMGQEVILRCVPISNHLYFYWYRQILGQKVEFLVSFYNNEISEKSEIFDDQFSVERPDGSNFTLKIRSTKLEDSAMYFCASSSRTSASYEQYFGPGTRLTVT.

This clone was seen just once. The chain is built from TRBV12-3 or TRBV12-4 and TRBJ2-7, with 7 bases fitting TRBD2. V dropped 5 bases and J dropped 4; count of bases not matched to a gene: 2. CDR3 size: 12 residues. CDR3 protein: CASSMGGYEQYF. CDR3 DNA sequence: TGTGCCAGCAGTATGGGAGGGTACGAGCAGTACTTC.

This rearrangement joins TRBV7-8 to TRBJ2-7; TRBD2 might be the D (5 bases). The germline CDR1 and CDR2 sequences are SGHVS and FQNEAQ. This CDR3 has 13 residues. V lost 5 bases and J lost 3, with 11 bases in between. CDR3 region: CASSTSLVYEQYF. As DNA, the CDR3 is TGTGCCAGCAGCACATCACTAGTCTACGAGCAGTACTTC.

The chain links TRBV2 to TRBJ2-1; 10 positions agree with TRBD2. Germline CDR1 is SNHLY and CDR2 is FYNNEI. The CDR3 has 13 amino acids. Trimming cost V 7 bases and J 7 bases; bases outside gene matches: 4. The CDR3 protein is CASMASGRNEQFF. In DNA form, the CDR3 reads TGTGCCAGCATGGCTAGCGGGAGAAATGAGCAGTTCTTC.

The gene calls are TRBV27 and TRBJ2-1; the match to TRBD1 covers 8 bases. Germline trimming cut 6 bases from V and 3 bases from J; bases unmatched to any gene: 10. The CDR3 is 16 residues long. Germline V CDR1 and CDR2: MNHEY, SMNVEV (reference sequence). CDR3 sequence (DNA): TGTGCCAGCAGACTGGACAGGGACGCTGTCTACAATGAGCAGTTCTTC. Amino acids: CASRLDRDAVYNEQFF.